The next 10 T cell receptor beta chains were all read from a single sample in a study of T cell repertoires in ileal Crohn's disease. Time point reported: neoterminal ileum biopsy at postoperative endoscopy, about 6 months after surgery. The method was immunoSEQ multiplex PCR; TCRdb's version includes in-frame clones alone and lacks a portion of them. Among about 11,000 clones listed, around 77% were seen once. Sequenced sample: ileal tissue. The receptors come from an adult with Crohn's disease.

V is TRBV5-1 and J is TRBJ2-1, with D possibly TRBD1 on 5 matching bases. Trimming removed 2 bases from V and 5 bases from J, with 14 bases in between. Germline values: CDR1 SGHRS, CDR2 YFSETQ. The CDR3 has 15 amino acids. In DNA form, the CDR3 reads TGCGCCAGCAGCTTCGACTGGGGCCTTAACAATGAGCAGTTCTTC. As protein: CASSFDWGLNNEQFF.

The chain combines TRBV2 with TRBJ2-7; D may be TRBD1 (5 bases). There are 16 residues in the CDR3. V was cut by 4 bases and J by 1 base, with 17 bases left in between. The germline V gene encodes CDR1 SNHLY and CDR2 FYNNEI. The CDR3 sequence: CASSVYRSWGSYEQYF. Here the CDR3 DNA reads TGTGCCAGCAGTGTTTACAGGAGCTGGGGATCCTACGAGCAGTACTTC.

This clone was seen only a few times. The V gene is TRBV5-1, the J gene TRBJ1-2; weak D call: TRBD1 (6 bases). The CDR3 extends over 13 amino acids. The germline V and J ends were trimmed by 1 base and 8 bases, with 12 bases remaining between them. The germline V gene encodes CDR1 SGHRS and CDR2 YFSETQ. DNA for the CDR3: TGCGCCAGCAGCTTGTCGAACAGGGAAGGCTACACCTTC. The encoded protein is CASSLSNREGYTF.

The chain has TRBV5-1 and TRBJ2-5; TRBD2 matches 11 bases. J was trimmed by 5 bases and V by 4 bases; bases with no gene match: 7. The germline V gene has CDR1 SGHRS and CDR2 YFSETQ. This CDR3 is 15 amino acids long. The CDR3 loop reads CASSLTSGRWETQYF. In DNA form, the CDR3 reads TGCGCCAGCAGCCTTACTAGCGGGAGATGGGAGACCCAGTACTTC.

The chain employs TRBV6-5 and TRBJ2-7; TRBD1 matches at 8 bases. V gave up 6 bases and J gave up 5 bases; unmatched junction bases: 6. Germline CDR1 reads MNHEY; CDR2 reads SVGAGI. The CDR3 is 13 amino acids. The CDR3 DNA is TGTGCCAGCAGCCCATACAGGGGGGACGAGCAGTACTTC. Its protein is CASSPYRGDEQYF.

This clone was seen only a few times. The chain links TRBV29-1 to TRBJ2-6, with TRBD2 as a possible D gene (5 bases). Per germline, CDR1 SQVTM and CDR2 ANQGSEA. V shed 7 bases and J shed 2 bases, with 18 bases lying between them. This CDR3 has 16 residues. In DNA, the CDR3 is TGCAGCGCCTACGCCTTAGACTATCCTGGGGCCAACGTCCTGACTTTC. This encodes CSAYALDYPGANVLTF.

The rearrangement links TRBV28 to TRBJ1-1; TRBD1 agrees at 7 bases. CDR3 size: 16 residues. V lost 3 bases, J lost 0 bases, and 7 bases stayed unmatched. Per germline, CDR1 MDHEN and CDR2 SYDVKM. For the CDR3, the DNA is TGTGCCAGCAGTTTTTTACAGGGGAGTATGAACACTGAAGCTTTCTTT. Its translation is CASSFLQGSMNTEAFF. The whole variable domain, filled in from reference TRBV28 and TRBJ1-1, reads DVKVTQSSRYLVKRTGEKVFLECVQDMDHENMFWYRQDPGLGLRLIYFSYDVKMKEKGDIPEGYSVSREKKERFSLILESASTNQTSMYLCASSFLQGSMNTEAFFGQGTRLTVV.

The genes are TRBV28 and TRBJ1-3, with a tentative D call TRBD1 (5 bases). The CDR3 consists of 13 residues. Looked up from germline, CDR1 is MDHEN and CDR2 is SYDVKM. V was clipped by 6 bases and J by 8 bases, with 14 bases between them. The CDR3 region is CASSLGLWDTIYF. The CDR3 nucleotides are TGTGCCAGCAGCTTGGGACTCTGGGACACCATATATTTT.

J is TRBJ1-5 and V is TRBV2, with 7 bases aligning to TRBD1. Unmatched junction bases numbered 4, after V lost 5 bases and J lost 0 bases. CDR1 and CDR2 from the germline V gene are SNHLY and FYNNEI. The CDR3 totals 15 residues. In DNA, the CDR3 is TGTGCCAGCAGTCTTACAGGGGTTAGCAATCAGCCCCAGCATTTT. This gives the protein CASSLTGVSNQPQHF.

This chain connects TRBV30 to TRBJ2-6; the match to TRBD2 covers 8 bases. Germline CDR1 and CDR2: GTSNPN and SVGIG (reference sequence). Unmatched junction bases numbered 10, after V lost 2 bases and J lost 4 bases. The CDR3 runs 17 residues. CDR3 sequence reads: CAWSRGGSGIGANVLTF. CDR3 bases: TGTGCCTGGAGTAGAGGGGGTAGCGGGATAGGGGCCAACGTCCTGACTTTC.